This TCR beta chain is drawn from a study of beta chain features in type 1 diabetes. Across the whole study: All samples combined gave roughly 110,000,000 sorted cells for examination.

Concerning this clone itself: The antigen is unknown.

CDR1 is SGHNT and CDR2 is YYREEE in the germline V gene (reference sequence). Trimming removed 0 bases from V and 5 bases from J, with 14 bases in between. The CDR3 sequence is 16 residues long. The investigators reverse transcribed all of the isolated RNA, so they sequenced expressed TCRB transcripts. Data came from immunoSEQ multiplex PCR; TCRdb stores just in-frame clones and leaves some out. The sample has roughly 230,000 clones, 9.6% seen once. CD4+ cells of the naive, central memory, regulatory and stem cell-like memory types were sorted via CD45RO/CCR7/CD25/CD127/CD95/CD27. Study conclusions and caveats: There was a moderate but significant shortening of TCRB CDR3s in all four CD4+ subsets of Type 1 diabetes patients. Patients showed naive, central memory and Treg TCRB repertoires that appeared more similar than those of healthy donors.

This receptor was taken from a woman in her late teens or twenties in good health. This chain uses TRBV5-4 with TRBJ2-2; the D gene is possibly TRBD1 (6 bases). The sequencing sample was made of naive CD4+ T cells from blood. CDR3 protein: CASSLGSGAQTGELFF. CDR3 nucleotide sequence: TGTGCCAGCAGCTTGGGGTCAGGGGCGCAAACCGGGGAGCTGTTTTTT.